This T cell receptor (beta chain) was profiled in a study of shared clonotypes between healthy human individuals (dated by TCRdb to the early 2020s). About the study as a whole: Two women and three men aged 18 to 49 years were included in the cohort. Libraries were prepared and TCR repertoires were sequenced by different laboratories using diverse techniques, in order to increase sequencing depth and limit assay-specific biases. For each donor, three plates each were used for CD4 naive and CD4 memory, two plates were used for CD8 naive, and one plate was used for CD8 memory. To estimate repertoire size and how much clonotype sharing occurs between individuals, the study deeply sequenced the blood TCR repertoires of five healthy adults. Each donor's leukapheresis produced roughly between roughly 0.85 and 9 billion PBMCs.

CD8 naive samples consisted of CD45RO-negative cells that were positively selected for CCR7, yielding a CD45RA+CCR7+ population without TemRA cells. Donors were healthy HIV-negative adults with no recently reported acute infections or vaccinations. Every donor was a Caucasian adult residing in Nashville, Tennessee, USA. Blood was obtained by leukapheresis, after which PBMCs were separated by Ficoll-Histopaque density gradient centrifugation and cryopreserved in liquid nitrogen vapor phase. Analytical flow cytometry was used to check the purity and quantity of every magnetically sorted T cell population. Genomic DNA was isolated from each sorted fraction and quantified by UV absorbance on a Nanodrop 2000c. This clone has a single count. Its target antigen remains unknown. No much larger clone exists at a distance of one base, and base qualities are not known. From V the trimming removes 3 bases and from J it removes 4 bases, while the gene matches leave 3 bases of the junction unaccounted for. The CDR3 sequence holds 14 residues, the cysteine and phenylalanine included. Only the CDR3 DNA stays, 42 bases, in frame from base 1. CDR1 and CDR2 are drawn from the germline V gene: WSHSY, SAAADI.

The paper as a whole reports these results and caveats: The genetic and exposure-history diversity represented was limited by the small number of donors. Across four donors, approximately 5% of naive CD4, approximately 4% of naive CD8, approximately 2.5% of memory CD4, and 0.4% to 0.45% of memory CD8 clonotypes were shared. Sampling was restricted to blood, and TCR repertoires in tissues likely differ from the TCR repertoires found in blood. Compared with non-shared clonotypes, the clonotypes found in all four sorted-subset donors had higher generation probabilities. Naive subsets generally had larger estimated clonotype richness than memory subsets. Even with the large sequencing depth, rarefaction of the sorted-subset datasets indicated that sequencing was incomplete. Based on pairwise subsampling, the degree of clonotype sharing among donors was expected to be affected by sequencing depth.

Using the deep immunoSEQ assay, TCR CDR3 regions were amplified from genomic DNA by multiplex PCR. Extracted genomic DNA from each cell subset was distributed evenly across all wells of several immunoSEQ 96-well plates, and each plate was treated as a replicate. For sorted subsets, each replicate PCR was loaded with 150 to 250 ng genomic DNA, equivalent to approximately 33,000 T cell genomes. Purified libraries were quantified with a Qubit 3.0 fluorometer, sized on a Bioanalyzer 2100, and re-quantified with the KAPA Library Quantification kit. Every immunoSEQ 96-well plate was sequenced on a dedicated single-read 150-cycle Illumina NextSeq 550 flow cell. On the study's bioinformatics: Because only junctional sequences without quality scores were contained in the immunoSEQ output, filtering matching that applied to full-length reads could not be performed. To assign V/J genes and CDR3, sequences were annotated against IMGT germline references using PyIR, a Python wrapper for IgBLAST v1.9. Any read was removed if the V/J assignment was weak (E-value above 1e-6), the CDR3 was missing, or the read contained stop codons, out-of-frame junctions, or ambiguous translated residues. V3J clonotypes were defined as sequences sharing the same inferred V gene, J gene, and CDR3 amino acid sequence. The percentage overlap between two repertoires was calculated by dividing the number of shared unique clonotypes by the size of the smaller repertoire. Repertoire richness was assessed with RTK rarefaction, the Chao1 estimator, and Recon v2.1 estimates of unobserved clonotypes. Generation probabilities were computed with OLGA for all TCRbeta clonotypes obtained by the gDNA method from several donors. Not all clones reach the TCRdb copy of this immuneACCESS table, which keeps in-frame sequences only. Checked studies attribute under half of the gap to unresolved V genes and leave the rest unexplained. The DNA was the basis for D and trimming; V, J and clone size are from that table. The sample table contains about 580,000 clones; only one count was recorded for roughly 98% of them. The ten largest clones capture roughly 0.29% of the sample.

This clonotype was obtained from a man under 40 in good health. The chain couples TRBV10-2 to TRBJ1-3; the junction holds 7 bases that match TRBD1. The material sequenced was naive CD8+ T cells sorted from blood. This specimen's cell subset or site label, per the study, means: CD45RA+CCR7+. The CDR3 is CASSEVTGGNTIYF. The bases read TGCGCCAGCAGTGAAGTGACAGGGGGAAACACCATATATTTT.